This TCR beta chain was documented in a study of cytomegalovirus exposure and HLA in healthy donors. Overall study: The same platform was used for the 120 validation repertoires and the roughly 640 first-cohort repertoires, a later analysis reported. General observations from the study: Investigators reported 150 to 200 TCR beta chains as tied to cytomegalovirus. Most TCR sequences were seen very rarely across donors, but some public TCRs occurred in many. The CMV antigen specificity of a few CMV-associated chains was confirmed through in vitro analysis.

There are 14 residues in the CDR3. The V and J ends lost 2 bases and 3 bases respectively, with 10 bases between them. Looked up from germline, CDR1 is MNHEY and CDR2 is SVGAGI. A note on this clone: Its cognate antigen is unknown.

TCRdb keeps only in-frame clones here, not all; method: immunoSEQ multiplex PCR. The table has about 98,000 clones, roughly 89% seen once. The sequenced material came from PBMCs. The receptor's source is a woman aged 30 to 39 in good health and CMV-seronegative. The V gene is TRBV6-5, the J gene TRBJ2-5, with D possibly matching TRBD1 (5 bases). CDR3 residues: CASSYPDSKETQYF. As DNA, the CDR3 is TGTGCCAGCAGTTACCCCGACAGTAAAGAGACCCAGTACTTC.